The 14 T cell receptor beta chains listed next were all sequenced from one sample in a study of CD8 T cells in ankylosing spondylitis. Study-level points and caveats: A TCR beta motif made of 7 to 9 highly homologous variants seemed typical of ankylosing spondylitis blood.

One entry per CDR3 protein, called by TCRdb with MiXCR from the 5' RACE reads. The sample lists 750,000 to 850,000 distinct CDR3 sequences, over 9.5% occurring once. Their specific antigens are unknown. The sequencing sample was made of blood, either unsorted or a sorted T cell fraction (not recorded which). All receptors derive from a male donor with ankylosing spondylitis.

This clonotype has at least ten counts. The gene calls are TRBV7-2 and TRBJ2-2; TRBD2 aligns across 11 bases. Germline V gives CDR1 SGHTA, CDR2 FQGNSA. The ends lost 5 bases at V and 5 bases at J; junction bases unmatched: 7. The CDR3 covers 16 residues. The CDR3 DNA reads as TGTGCCAGCAGCATCGACCTAGCGGGAGGAACCGGGGAGCTGTTTTTT. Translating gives CASSIDLAGGTGELFF.

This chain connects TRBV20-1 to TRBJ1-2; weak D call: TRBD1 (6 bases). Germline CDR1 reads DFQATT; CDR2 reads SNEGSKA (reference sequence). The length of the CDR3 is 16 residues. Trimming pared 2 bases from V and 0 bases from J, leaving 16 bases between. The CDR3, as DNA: TGCAGTGCTAGAAGGGGGATAGGGGCCCCTAACTATGGCTACACCTTC. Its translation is CSARRGIGAPNYGYTF.

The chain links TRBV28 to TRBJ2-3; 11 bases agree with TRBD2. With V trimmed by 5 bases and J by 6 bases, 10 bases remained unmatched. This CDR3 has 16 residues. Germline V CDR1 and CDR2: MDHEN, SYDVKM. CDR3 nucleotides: TGTGCCAGCAGTCCCTCCCGACTAGCGGGAAGGGATACGCAGTATTTT. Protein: CASSPSRLAGRDTQYF.

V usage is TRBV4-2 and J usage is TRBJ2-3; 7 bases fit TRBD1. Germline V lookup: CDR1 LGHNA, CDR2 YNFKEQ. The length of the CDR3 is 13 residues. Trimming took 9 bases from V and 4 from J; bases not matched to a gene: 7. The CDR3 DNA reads TGTGCCAGTCGGGGACAGCTATCAGATACGCAGTATTTT. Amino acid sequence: CASRGQLSDTQYF.

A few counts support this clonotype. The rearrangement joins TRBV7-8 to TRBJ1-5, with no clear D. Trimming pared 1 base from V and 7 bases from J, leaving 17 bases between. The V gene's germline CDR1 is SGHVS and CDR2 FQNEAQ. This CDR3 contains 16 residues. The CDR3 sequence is CASSLDPAGMRQPQHF. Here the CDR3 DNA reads TGTGCCAGCAGCTTAGATCCCGCCGGGATGCGCCAGCCCCAGCATTTT.

CDR3 sequence (DNA): TGTGCCATCAAACTCACCGGGGAGCTGTTTTTT. Translation: CAIKLTGELFF. The chain is built from TRBV10-3 and TRBJ2-2, with unresolved D. Trimming left V 7 bases short and J 4 bases short, with 4 bases between. The CDR3 is 11 residues long. Germline lookup yields CDR1 ENHRY and CDR2 SYGVKD.

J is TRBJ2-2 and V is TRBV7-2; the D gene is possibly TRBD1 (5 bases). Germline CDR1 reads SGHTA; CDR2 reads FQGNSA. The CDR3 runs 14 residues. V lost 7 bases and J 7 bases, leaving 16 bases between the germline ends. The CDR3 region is CASISNPGNGELFF. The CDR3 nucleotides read TGTGCCAGCATCTCAAACCCAGGGAACGGGGAGCTGTTTTTT.

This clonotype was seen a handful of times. DNA for the CDR3: TGCAGCGCAGCGGGACTGTACTACAATGAGCAGTTCTTC. Protein sequence: CSAAGLYYNEQFF. This chain uses TRBV29-1 with TRBJ2-1; TRBD2 matches 7 bases. Germline V lookup: CDR1 SQVTM, CDR2 ANQGSEA. Trimming at V came to 7 bases and at J to 3 bases, leaving 6 bases not matched to a gene. CDR3 length: 13 residues.

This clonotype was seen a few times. CDR3 loop: CSARRPSGRVYEQYF. In DNA form, the CDR3 reads TGCAGTGCCCGGAGGCCTAGCGGGAGGGTCTACGAGCAGTACTTC. V usage is TRBV20-1 and J usage is TRBJ2-7; TRBD2 aligns across 12 bases. CDR1 DFQATT and CDR2 SNEGSKA come from the germline V gene (reference sequence). CDR3 size: 15 residues. V gave up 6 bases and J gave up 3 bases; unmatched junction bases: 9.

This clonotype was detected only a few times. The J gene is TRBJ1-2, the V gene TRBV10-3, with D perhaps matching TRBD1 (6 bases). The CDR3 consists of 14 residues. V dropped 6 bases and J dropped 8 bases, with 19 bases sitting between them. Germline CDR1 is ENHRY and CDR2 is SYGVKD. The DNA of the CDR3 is TGTGCCATCAGCCCAAGGGGGGGGCCTGGGGGCTACACCTTC. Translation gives CAISPRGGPGGYTF.

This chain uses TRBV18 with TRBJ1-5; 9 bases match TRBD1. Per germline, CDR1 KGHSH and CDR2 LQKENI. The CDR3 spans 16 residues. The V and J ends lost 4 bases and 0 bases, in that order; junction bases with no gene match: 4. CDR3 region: CASSLRTGDSNQPQHF. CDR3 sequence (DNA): TGTGCCAGCTCACTTCGGACAGGGGATAGCAATCAGCCCCAGCATTTT.

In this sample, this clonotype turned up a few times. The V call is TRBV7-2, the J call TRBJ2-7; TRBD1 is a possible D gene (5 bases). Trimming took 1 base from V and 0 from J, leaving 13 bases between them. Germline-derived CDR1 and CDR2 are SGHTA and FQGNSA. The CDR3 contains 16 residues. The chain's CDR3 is CASSLVFWGPSYEQYF. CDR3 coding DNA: TGTGCCAGCAGCTTAGTATTCTGGGGCCCCTCCTACGAGCAGTACTTC. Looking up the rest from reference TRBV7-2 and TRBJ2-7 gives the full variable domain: GAGVSQSPSNKVTEKGKDVELRCDPISGHTALYWYRQSLGQGLEFLIYFQGNSAPDKSGLPSDRFSAERTGGSVSTLTIQRTQQEDSAVYLCASSLVFWGPSYEQYFGPGTRLTVT.

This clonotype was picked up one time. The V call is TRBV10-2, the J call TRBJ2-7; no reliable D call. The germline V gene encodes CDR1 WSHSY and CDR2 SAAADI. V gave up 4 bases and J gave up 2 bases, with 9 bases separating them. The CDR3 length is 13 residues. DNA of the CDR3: TGCGCCAGCAGTGCTGTGGACCCCTACGAGCAGTACTTC. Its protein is CASSAVDPYEQYF.

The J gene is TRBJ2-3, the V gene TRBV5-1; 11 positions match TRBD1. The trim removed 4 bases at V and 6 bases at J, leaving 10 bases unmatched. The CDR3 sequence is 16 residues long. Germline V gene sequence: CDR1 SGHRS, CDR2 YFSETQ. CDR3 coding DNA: TGCGCCAGCAGCCTGACCGGGACAGGGGGTGATGATACGCAGTATTTT. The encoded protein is CASSLTGTGGDDTQYF. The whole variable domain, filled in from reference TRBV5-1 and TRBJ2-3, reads KAGVTQTPRYLIKTRGQQVTLSCSPISGHRSVSWYQQTPGQGLQFLFEYFSETQRNKGNFPGRFSGRQFSNSRSEMNVSTLELGDSALYLCASSLTGTGGDDTQYFGPGTRLTVL.